This TCR beta chain is drawn from a study of shared clonotypes between healthy human individuals. Findings and caveats of the study: Memory subsets generally showed smaller estimated richness than naive subsets did. Large depth notwithstanding, sorted-subset sequencing proved incomplete by rarefaction. A small donor pool kept down the genetic and exposure-history diversity that was represented.

The V and J ends lost 2 bases and 0 bases respectively, with 14 bases between them. CDR1 is PRHDT and CDR2 is FYEKMQ in the germline V gene (reference sequence). The CDR3 sequence is 17 residues long. Genomic DNA from each subset was divided evenly over several immunoSEQ plates. The assay was immunoSEQ multiplex PCR, and TCRdb's table has in-frame clones only and misses some. The sample includes millions of clones, 85% to 95% of them seen just once. To note about this clone: Its target is not known.

The V gene is TRBV13, the J gene TRBJ2-4; TRBD1 might be the D (6 bases). The material sequenced was naive CD4+ T cells sorted from blood. The subset was: CD45RA+ positively selected. The sequence was obtained from a man between 18 and 29 years old in good health. The CDR3 DNA follows: TGTGCCAGCAGCTTACTCAACAGGGCGCTAGCCAAAAACATTCAGTACTTC. This gives the protein CASSLLNRALAKNIQYF.